A selection of T cell receptor beta chains follows, all from one sample in a study of siplizumab effects on memory and regulatory T cells. Some clones are missing from TCRdb's copy, which holds only in-frame ones; the method was immunoSEQ multiplex PCR. The sample lists around 100,000 clones; 92% were seen once. Input material: Tregs sorted from blood. Every receptor here comes from a human donor in good health. The conserved cysteine and the conserved F or W are not part of the CDR3 here. Each record gives: J gene, D gene, V gene, CDR3 protein. A D gene is named only where the DNA matches it firmly.

>TRBJ1-3|.|TRBV23-1
AVWNRLSGNTIY
>TRBJ2-3|.|TRBV7-3
ASSSLGFYTDTQY
>TRBJ2-5|.|TRBV5-1
ASSFDSETQY
>TRBJ1-5|.|TRBV5-1
ASSPTGYRDQPQH
>TRBJ1-2|.|TRBV5-1
ASSRGRDYGYT
>TRBJ2-3|TRBD2|TRBV7-2
ASSGSGRGTDTQY
>TRBJ2-5|.|TRBV5-1
ASSLGGGHLQETQY
>TRBJ2-5|.|TRBV9
ASSPTTYQETQY
>TRBJ2-7|.|TRBV5-1
ASSFFPDRTYEQY
>TRBJ1-2|.|TRBV19
ASSPEQGRSWDYGYT
>TRBJ2-1|.|TRBV30
AWKADNEQF
>TRBJ2-7|.|TRBV2
ASSQLYEQY
>TRBJ1-5|TRBD1|TRBV2
ASGDTGARGNQPQH
>TRBJ1-1|.|TRBV9
ASSVGSGYGTEAF
>TRBJ2-2|.|TRBV27
ASSHRFGGHQNTGELF
>TRBJ1-6|TRBD1|TRBV5-1
ASSLAPGQGGSPLH
>TRBJ2-1|.|TRBV7-9
ASSLVGTLLRDEQF
>TRBJ2-7|.|TRBV7-2
ASSLASTYEQY
>TRBJ1-5|TRBD1|TRBV19
ASRKTGEGNQPQH
>TRBJ2-3|TRBD2|TRBV9
ASSLAGGDTQY
>TRBJ2-5|TRBD1|TRBV15
ATSWGQVGETQY
>TRBJ2-7|.|TRBV7-6
ASSLLGGETYEQY
>TRBJ1-1|.|TRBV23-1
ASSQFGGLNTEAF
>TRBJ1-5|.|TRBV30
AWSVLGSEPQH
>TRBJ2-5|.|TRBV28
ASRQRGGSETQY
>TRBJ2-3|TRBD1|TRBV28
ASRGVQGALTTDTQY
>TRBJ2-1|.|TRBV5-1
ASSLRDGYNEQF
>TRBJ2-1|TRBD2|TRBV4-2
ASSQVLLAGFNEQF
>TRBJ1-5|.|TRBV7-9
ASSLVSGTGNQPQH
>TRBJ2-1|TRBD2|TRBV19
ASSTHQLAGVQEQF
>TRBJ2-3|.|TRBV23-1
ASSLRGGLAEKDTQY
>TRBJ2-7|.|TRBV7-9
ASSLVGQGNYEQY
>TRBJ2-7|.|TRBV6-5
ASSTGVRQY
>TRBJ1-4|TRBD1|TRBV15
ATSRVYRDRGDEKLF
>TRBJ1-4|TRBD1|TRBV28
ASSLQGEKLF
>TRBJ1-1|TRBD1|TRBV19
ASSITGDVNTEAF
>TRBJ1-6|TRBD1|TRBV18
ASSPIDRGFNSPLH